These T cell receptor beta chains were read from a single sample in a study of beta chain features in type 1 diabetes. Generated by immunoSEQ multiplex PCR, the TCRdb table keeps only in-frame clones and is missing some. The table has a few hundred thousand clones, over 12% seen once. Sequencing was done on a sample of naive CD4+ T cells from blood. These TCRs come from a young man with type 1 diabetes. Each CDR3 is given with its conserved first and last residue. A D gene is named only where the DNA matches it firmly. A row's size may be missing; if present it is once, few, many or a size class.

j_call: TRBJ2-4
v_call: TRBV29-1
d_call: -
clone_size: many
cdr3_nt: TGCAGCGTTGTTTATCAGGTTTTGGACATTCAGTACTTC
cdr3_aa: CSVVYQVLDIQYF

j_call: TRBJ2-7
v_call: TRBV28
d_call: TRBD1
clone_size: -
cdr3_nt: TGTGCCAGCAGCCCCCCGGACAGGGGTTCCGAGCAGTACTTC
cdr3_aa: CASSPPDRGSEQYF

j_call: TRBJ2-3
v_call: TRBV2
d_call: -
clone_size: few
cdr3_nt: TGTGCCAGCAGTGAACAGGGGACAGATACGCAGTATTTT
cdr3_aa: CASSEQGTDTQYF

j_call: TRBJ1-4
v_call: TRBV6-6
d_call: -
clone_size: -
cdr3_nt: TGTGCCAGCATCCAATCTGACCTAGGTGGAAAACTGTTTTTT
cdr3_aa: CASIQSDLGGKLFF

j_call: TRBJ1-1
v_call: TRBV18
d_call: -
clone_size: -
cdr3_nt: TGTGCCAGCGGAAACGGGGTAGAGAACACTGAAGCTTTCTTT
cdr3_aa: CASGNGVENTEAFF

j_call: TRBJ2-5
v_call: TRBV9
d_call: TRBD1
clone_size: -
cdr3_nt: TGTGCCAGCAGCGTACAGGGGGCGGGTGAGACCCAGTACTTC
cdr3_aa: CASSVQGAGETQYF

j_call: TRBJ2-7
v_call: TRBV7-8
d_call: TRBD1
clone_size: few
cdr3_nt: TGTGCCAGCAGCTTCGGACAGGGGGCGGTCTACGAGCAGTACTTC
cdr3_aa: CASSFGQGAVYEQYF

j_call: TRBJ1-6
v_call: TRBV28
d_call: -
clone_size: -
cdr3_nt: TGTGCCAGCAGAGCGAGCTCCTATAATTCACCCCTCCACTTT
cdr3_aa: CASRASSYNSPLHF

j_call: TRBJ2-3
v_call: TRBV30
d_call: TRBD2
clone_size: -
cdr3_nt: TGTGCCTGGGCAAAGCGGGGAGCAGATACGCAGTATTTT
cdr3_aa: CAWAKRGADTQYF

j_call: TRBJ2-5
v_call: TRBV5-1
d_call: TRBD2
clone_size: -
cdr3_nt: TGCGCCAGCAGCTCGGGAGGGTGGGGAGAGACCCAGTACTTC
cdr3_aa: CASSSGGWGETQYF

j_call: TRBJ1-1
v_call: TRBV29-1
d_call: -
clone_size: -
cdr3_nt: TGCAGCGTTAACCCTCTAACCGGGACTGAAGCTTTCTTT
cdr3_aa: CSVNPLTGTEAFF

j_call: TRBJ2-1
v_call: TRBV5-1
d_call: TRBD2
clone_size: -
cdr3_nt: TGCGCCAGCAGCCCCTCGGGACTAGCGGGATGGGAGCAGTTCTTC
cdr3_aa: CASSPSGLAGWEQFF

j_call: TRBJ2-3
v_call: TRBV10-3
d_call: TRBD2
clone_size: -
cdr3_nt: TGTGCCATCAGTACAGTGACTAGCGGGAGTCGGATAGATACGCAGTATTTT
cdr3_aa: CAISTVTSGSRIDTQYF

j_call: TRBJ2-5
v_call: TRBV5-1
d_call: TRBD1
clone_size: -
cdr3_nt: TGCGCCAGCAGCAGCGGACAGGGAGGAGAGACCCAGTACTTC
cdr3_aa: CASSSGQGGETQYF

j_call: TRBJ2-3
v_call: TRBV9
d_call: TRBD1
clone_size: few
cdr3_nt: TGTGCCAGCAGCGTACGGACAGGGGCAGATACGCAGTATTTT
cdr3_aa: CASSVRTGADTQYF

j_call: TRBJ2-1
v_call: TRBV11-2
d_call: TRBD1
clone_size: few
cdr3_nt: TGTGCCAGCAGCTTAGTACAGGGGAAAAACAATGAGCAGTTCTTC
cdr3_aa: CASSLVQGKNNEQFF

j_call: TRBJ2-1
v_call: TRBV20-1
d_call: -
clone_size: -
cdr3_nt: TGCAGTGTGCTCGGCAATGAGCAGTTCTTC
cdr3_aa: CSVLGNEQFF

j_call: TRBJ2-7
v_call: TRBV7-2
d_call: TRBD2
clone_size: few
cdr3_nt: TGTGCCAGCAGCTTAATCGGAACTAGCGGGATCGAGCAGTACTTC
cdr3_aa: CASSLIGTSGIEQYF

j_call: TRBJ2-1
v_call: TRBV11-2
d_call: TRBD1
clone_size: -
cdr3_nt: TGTGCCAGCAGCTTAGGACAGGGTGGTAATGAGCAGTTCTTC
cdr3_aa: CASSLGQGGNEQFF

j_call: TRBJ1-1
v_call: TRBV11-2
d_call: -
clone_size: few
cdr3_nt: TGTGCCAGCAGCTTAGTCCGGGATACTGAAGCTTTCTTT
cdr3_aa: CASSLVRDTEAFF

j_call: TRBJ1-5
v_call: TRBV7-2
d_call: -
clone_size: few
cdr3_nt: TGTGCCAGCAGCCCCCATCCGGGGTCGGGAAATCAGCCCCAGCATTTT
cdr3_aa: CASSPHPGSGNQPQHF

j_call: TRBJ1-5
v_call: TRBV2
d_call: TRBD1
clone_size: few
cdr3_nt: TGTGCCAGCAGCTACGAAGGGACAGGGAATCAGCCCCAGCATTTT
cdr3_aa: CASSYEGTGNQPQHF

j_call: TRBJ2-5
v_call: TRBV7-2
d_call: TRBD1
clone_size: few
cdr3_nt: TGTGCCAGCAGCTTAAGGTCCGGACAGGGGGTTACAGAGACCCAGTACTTC
cdr3_aa: CASSLRSGQGVTETQYF

j_call: TRBJ2-7
v_call: TRBV5-1
d_call: -
clone_size: -
cdr3_nt: TGCGCCAGCAGCTTGGCCGGTCAGACTTACGAGCAGTACTTC
cdr3_aa: CASSLAGQTYEQYF

j_call: TRBJ2-5
v_call: TRBV28
d_call: TRBD1
clone_size: few
cdr3_nt: TGTGCCAGCACCCAGGGGGCGGGGGAGACCCAGTACTTC
cdr3_aa: CASTQGAGETQYF

j_call: TRBJ2-5
v_call: TRBV28
d_call: TRBD1
clone_size: few
cdr3_nt: TGTGCCAGCAGCCTCCAGGGGGCTCGGGAGACCCAGTACTTC
cdr3_aa: CASSLQGARETQYF

j_call: TRBJ2-1
v_call: TRBV4-3
d_call: TRBD2
clone_size: few
cdr3_nt: TGCGCCAGCAGCCCCCGGGGGGCCTACAATGAGCAGTTCTTC
cdr3_aa: CASSPRGAYNEQFF

j_call: TRBJ2-6
v_call: TRBV10-3
d_call: -
clone_size: -
cdr3_nt: TGTGCCATCAGTGATGCGACTGGGGCCAACGTCCTGACTTTC
cdr3_aa: CAISDATGANVLTF

j_call: TRBJ2-4
v_call: TRBV29-1
d_call: -
clone_size: few
cdr3_nt: TGCAGCGTAACAGGGCGCTTAGCCAAAAACATTCAGTACTTC
cdr3_aa: CSVTGRLAKNIQYF

j_call: TRBJ1-4
v_call: TRBV6-5
d_call: TRBD1
clone_size: -
cdr3_nt: TGTGCCAGCAGACCAACAGGGGCGGCGCGGAAACTGTTTTTT
cdr3_aa: CASRPTGAARKLFF

j_call: TRBJ2-1
v_call: TRBV6-5
d_call: TRBD2
clone_size: few
cdr3_nt: TGTGCCAGCGGCTCTGGGACTAGCGCCTACAATGAGCAGTTCTTC
cdr3_aa: CASGSGTSAYNEQFF

j_call: TRBJ2-1
v_call: TRBV29-1
d_call: -
clone_size: -
cdr3_nt: TGCAGCGTTGTGACACTAGCTATCCACAATGAGCAGTTCTTC
cdr3_aa: CSVVTLAIHNEQFF

j_call: TRBJ1-1
v_call: TRBV5-4
d_call: -
clone_size: -
cdr3_nt: TGTGCCAGCAGCTCGGGGACTAGGGGGGGCACTGAAGCTTTCTTT
cdr3_aa: CASSSGTRGGTEAFF

j_call: TRBJ1-2
v_call: TRBV18
d_call: TRBD1
clone_size: few
cdr3_nt: TGTGCCAGCTCAGGATCCGGGACAGGGGATGGCTACACCTTC
cdr3_aa: CASSGSGTGDGYTF

j_call: TRBJ2-3
v_call: TRBV5-1
d_call: -
clone_size: few
cdr3_nt: TGCGCCAGCAGCTTGGGTGAGCTCCTGGCAGATACGCAGTATTTT
cdr3_aa: CASSLGELLADTQYF

j_call: TRBJ2-7
v_call: TRBV9
d_call: TRBD1
clone_size: few
cdr3_nt: TGTGCCAGCAGCGTAGGGGGGAGGACAGGGAACTACGAGCAGTACTTC
cdr3_aa: CASSVGGRTGNYEQYF

j_call: TRBJ1-1
v_call: TRBV28
d_call: -
clone_size: -
cdr3_nt: TGTGCCAGCAGTCCTCCTGGTGGGCCTTACACTGAAGCTTTCTTT
cdr3_aa: CASSPPGGPYTEAFF

j_call: TRBJ1-1
v_call: TRBV5-4
d_call: -
clone_size: few
cdr3_nt: TGTGCCAGCAGCCTCGGACAGAATGAAGCTTTCTTT
cdr3_aa: CASSLGQNEAFF

j_call: TRBJ1-1
v_call: TRBV2
d_call: -
clone_size: few
cdr3_nt: TGTGCCAGCAGTCAGGTTATGAACACTGAAGCTTTCTTT
cdr3_aa: CASSQVMNTEAFF

j_call: TRBJ1-2
v_call: TRBV6-6
d_call: -
clone_size: -
cdr3_nt: TGTGCCAGCGGTGAGGGGGGGCCAGGCTACACCTTC
cdr3_aa: CASGEGGPGYTF

j_call: TRBJ2-5
v_call: TRBV15
d_call: TRBD2
clone_size: few
cdr3_nt: TGTGCCACCAGCAGAAATGCCTTGCGGGGGGGGAGAGAGACCCAGTACTTC
cdr3_aa: CATSRNALRGGRETQYF

j_call: TRBJ1-5
v_call: TRBV5-6
d_call: TRBD1
clone_size: -
cdr3_nt: TGTGCCAGCAGCCGGGACAGCGCCAATCAGCCCCAGCATTTT
cdr3_aa: CASSRDSANQPQHF

j_call: TRBJ2-1
v_call: TRBV28
d_call: TRBD2
clone_size: few
cdr3_nt: TGTGCCAGCAGTTCCCCGGCTAGCGGAGGCAATGAGCAGTTCTTC
cdr3_aa: CASSSPASGGNEQFF

j_call: TRBJ2-7
v_call: TRBV6-5
d_call: -
clone_size: few
cdr3_nt: TGTGCCAGCAGTTACGCGACACCCCGTATCTACGAGCAGTACTTC
cdr3_aa: CASSYATPRIYEQYF

j_call: TRBJ1-1
v_call: TRBV28
d_call: TRBD1
clone_size: -
cdr3_nt: TGTGCCAGCAACTCACAGGGGTGGACTGAAGCTTTCTTT
cdr3_aa: CASNSQGWTEAFF

j_call: TRBJ1-5
v_call: TRBV30
d_call: TRBD1
clone_size: few
cdr3_nt: TGTGCCTGGAGTGCCGGGACAGCAAATCAGCCCCAGCATTTT
cdr3_aa: CAWSAGTANQPQHF